A single sample is the source of the 32 T cell receptor beta chains below, sequenced in a study of T cells in Graves' hyperthyroidism and ophthalmopathy (dated by TCRdb to about 2019). The library came from multiplex PCR. The instrument given in TCRdb is Illumina HiSeq 2000. The TCR beta CDR3 regions were amplified from RNA transcripts. The TCR CDR3 was subjected to a first round of RT-PCR using the HTBI primer set and the Qiagen OneStep RT-PCR kit. TCRdb redid the processing of the public reads, applying fastp at Q25 and MiXCR, and retained in-frame beta chains. Entries that share a CDR3 protein sequence are merged under the most common genes and DNA. The sample table shows 90,000 to 120,000 distinct CDR3 sequences, and about 17% are seen once. The top ten constitute less than 50% of the sample. Material for sequencing was blood. The receptors derive from a woman aged 50 to 65 with Graves' hyperthyroidism.

The table lists this clonotype with many counts. The chain couples TRBV28 to TRBJ2-2, with 13 positions matching TRBD2. The J segment lost 6 bases and the V segment lost 6 bases, leaving 1 base of the junction unmatched. This CDR3 is 14 amino acids long. From germline, CDR1 is MDHEN and CDR2 SYDVKM. The CDR3 here is CASRLAGGAGELFF. The CDR3 nucleotides are TGTGCCAGCAGACTAGCGGGAGGGGCCGGGGAGCTGTTTTTT.

This clonotype was recorded at least ten times. The rearrangement uses TRBV28 and TRBJ1-1, with D possibly matching TRBD1 (6 bases). From germline, CDR1 is MDHEN and CDR2 SYDVKM. V lost 4 bases, J lost 7 bases, and 25 bases lay in between. This CDR3 spans 17 amino acids. CDR3 in DNA: TGTGCCAGCAGTTACAGCGATGGACAGAACCCCAAGATTGAAGCTTTCTTT. It yields the protein CASSYSDGQNPKIEAFF.

This clonotype was recorded once. The genes are TRBV20-1 and TRBJ2-1; 7 positions match TRBD1. V lost 2 bases and J lost 7; bases outside the gene matches: 8. CDR1 and CDR2 from the germline V gene are DFQATT and SNEGSKA (reference sequence). CDR3 length equals 14 residues. This CDR3 is CSARSQGVLNEQFF. Here the CDR3 DNA reads TGCAGTGCTAGATCTCAGGGGGTCCTGAATGAGCAGTTCTTC.

This clonotype was seen many times. The chain links TRBV27 to TRBJ2-4; D is uncertain. The germline gives CDR1 MNHEY, CDR2 SMNVEV (reference sequence). The CDR3 runs to 15 residues. Trimming took off 6 bases at V and 0 bases at J, with 12 bases between the two ends. The CDR3 coding sequence is TGTGCCAGCAGCCCCACAGCTATAGCCAAAAACATTCAGTACTTC. This gives the protein CASSPTAIAKNIQYF.

The table lists this clonotype with many counts. The CDR3 region is CASSFDRERVYEQYF. CDR3 in DNA: TGTGCCAGCAGTTTTGACAGGGAAAGGGTTTACGAGCAGTACTTC. The rearrangement uses TRBV28 and TRBJ2-7; 7 bases fit TRBD1. The CDR3 covers 15 residues. V was clipped by 3 bases and J by 4 bases; unmatched bases: 9. The V gene's germline CDR1 is MDHEN and CDR2 SYDVKM.

In its sample, this clonotype was seen many times. The chain couples TRBV7-9 to TRBJ2-1; 8 bases are shared with TRBD1. From germline, CDR1 is SEHNR and CDR2 FQNEAQ (reference sequence). This CDR3 comprises 15 residues. Trimming cost V 1 base and J 3 bases; bases outside gene matches: 2. CDR3 in DNA: TGTGCCAGCAGCTTAGGACAGGGGTTCTACAATGAGCAGTTCTTC. The encoded protein is CASSLGQGFYNEQFF.

This clonotype has at least ten counts. V usage is TRBV11-2 and J usage is TRBJ2-7; 14 bases line up with TRBD2. The CDR3 is 15 amino acids. The V gene end was trimmed by 7 bases and the J gene end by 5 bases; junction bases not matched to a gene: 7. Germline lookup yields CDR1 SGHAT and CDR2 FQNNGV. The CDR3 DNA follows: TGTGCCAGCACCCAACTGGGACTAGCGGGAGACGAGCAGTACTTC. Its protein is CASTQLGLAGDEQYF.

This clonotype showed up many times. This chain links TRBV5-4 with TRBJ2-3; 9 bases are shared with TRBD2. Germline CDR1 reads SGHNT; CDR2 reads YYREEE (reference sequence). The CDR3 has 16 amino acids. With 0 bases clipped from V and 4 bases from J, the junction kept 6 bases outside the gene matches. CDR3 region: CASSLGGSGSSDTQYF. Written as DNA, the CDR3 is TGTGCCAGCAGCTTGGGGGGTAGCGGGAGCTCAGATACGCAGTATTTT.

This clonotype showed up many times. This chain joins TRBV3-1 and TRBJ2-1, with D unresolved. In germline, CDR1 is LGHDT, CDR2 YNNKEL (reference sequence). Trimming stripped 4 bases from V and 3 bases from J, with 13 bases between. This CDR3 has 15 amino acids. This CDR3 is CASSPWLRIYNEQFF. The CDR3 DNA reads as TGTGCCAGCAGCCCGTGGCTAAGGATCTACAATGAGCAGTTCTTC.

The chain joins TRBV5-5 to TRBJ1-1; 11 bases align to TRBD1. The CDR3 extends over 15 amino acids. From germline, CDR1 is SGHKS and CDR2 YYEKEE (reference sequence). V shed 0 bases and J 6 bases; nucleotides not matched to a gene: 4. CDR3 protein: CASSLGTGGGAEAFF. CDR3 sequence (DNA): TGTGCCAGCAGCTTGGGGACAGGGGGCGGAGCTGAAGCTTTCTTT.

This clonotype was counted at least ten times. The gene calls are TRBV29-1 and TRBJ1-2; a weak D match, TRBD1 (5 bases). The CDR3 totals 15 residues. The germline CDR1 and CDR2 sequences are SQVTM and ANQGSEA. V lost 0 bases and J lost 4, with 15 bases in between. CDR3 loop: CSVEDPTVNLYGYTF. The DNA for the CDR3 is TGCAGCGTTGAAGACCCGACAGTAAACCTCTATGGCTACACCTTC.

Notes on this clonotype: Since a much larger clone is just one base distant, this may be a read error. V is TRBV3-1 and J is TRBJ2-1; no clear D. This CDR3 region has 14 residues. Germline-derived CDR1 and CDR2 are LGHDT and YNNKEL (reference sequence). The chain's CDR3 is CASSQGTASIEQLF. CDR3 nucleotide sequence: TGTGCCAGCAGCCAAGGCACGGCGTCAATAGAGCAGCTCTTC.

This clonotype was counted a few times. This sequence may be a read error, since a much larger clone differs from it by one base. The V call is TRBV7-9, the J call TRBJ2-5; D remains ambiguous. This CDR3 comprises 14 residues. Germline loops: CDR1 SEHNR, CDR2 FQNEAQ (reference sequence). V dropped 6 bases and J dropped 7 bases, with 18 bases sitting between them. The CDR3 protein is CASSRPSVLGTQYF. As DNA, the CDR3 is TGTGCCAGCAGTCGGCCTAGTGTCCTTGGGACCCAGTACTTC. Supplemented by reference TRBV7-9 and TRBJ2-5, the full variable domain reads DTGVSQNPRHKITKRGQNVTFRCDPISEHNRLYWYRQTLGQGPEFLTYFQNEAQLEKSRLLSDRFSAERPKGSFSTLEIQRTEQGDSAMYLCASSRPSVLGTQYFGPGTRLLVL.

The table lists this clonotype with many counts. This rearrangement joins TRBV11-2 to TRBJ2-5; D assignment may be TRBD1 or TRBD2 (5 bases each). CDR3 length equals 14 residues. V shed 8 bases and J shed 5 bases, with 18 bases lying between them. CDR1 SGHAT and CDR2 FQNNGV come from the germline V gene. The CDR3 spells CASARGPYRETQYF. CDR3 DNA sequence: TGTGCCAGCGCTAGGGGACCCTACCGGGAGACCCAGTACTTC.

J is TRBJ1-1 and V is TRBV11-2, with D unresolved. Trimming took 5 bases from V and 8 from J, leaving 12 bases between them. Germline V gene lookup returns CDR1 SGHAT and CDR2 FQNNGV. This CDR3 is built from 12 residues. The DNA of the CDR3 is TGTGCCAGCAGCAGGAACACGGACGAAGCTTTCTTT. It codes for CASSRNTDEAFF.

There are a few counts of this clonotype. The chain recombines TRBV12-3 or TRBV12-4 with TRBJ1-6; 7 positions match TRBD1. The CDR3 sequence is 14 residues long. Trimming at V came to 6 bases and at J to 10 bases, leaving 9 bases not matched to a gene. The DNA for the CDR3 is TGTGCCAGCAGGCTACGGAGGGGGCACTCACCCCTCCACTTT. Translating it yields CASRLRRGHSPLHF.

The chain carries TRBV20-1 and TRBJ2-5, with 7 bases that match TRBD1. This CDR3 contains 15 residues. Germline V gene sequence: CDR1 DFQATT, CDR2 SNEGSKA (reference sequence). J lost 4 bases, V lost 0 bases, and 8 bases had no gene match. CDR3 DNA sequence: TGCAGTGCTAGAGATGAACGGGACAGCCTAGAGACCCAGTACTTC. Translation gives CSARDERDSLETQYF.

Many counts were recorded for this clonotype. The V call is TRBV5-1, the J call TRBJ2-1, with 10 bases fitting TRBD1. CDR3 length: 15 amino acids. Germline CDR1 is SGHRS and CDR2 is YFSETQ. V lost 4 bases to trimming and J lost 6 bases; unmatched junction nucleotides: 7. CDR3 sequence (DNA): TGCGCCAGCAGCGGAGGACAGGGGGACAGCAATGAGCAGTTCTTC. Protein: CASSGGQGDSNEQFF. The full variable domain, with the rest looked up from reference TRBV5-1 and TRBJ2-1, is KAGVTQTPRYLIKTRGQQVTLSCSPISGHRSVSWYQQTPGQGLQFLFEYFSETQRNKGNFPGRFSGRQFSNSRSEMNVSTLELGDSALYLCASSGGQGDSNEQFFGPGTRLTVL.

This clonotype was found many times. The chain recombines TRBV12-3 or TRBV12-4 with TRBJ2-3; no definite D call. The CDR3 length is 12 residues. V lost 3 bases and J lost 5, with 6 bases in between. The CDR3 is CASSFVGDTQYF. In DNA, the CDR3 is TGTGCCAGCAGTTTTGTCGGAGATACGCAGTATTTT.

In its sample, this clonotype was seen many times. This sequence joins TRBV6-1 and TRBJ2-7, with unresolved D. The V gene lost 7 bases and the J gene lost 3 bases, with 7 bases spanning the gap. The germline V gene has CDR1 MNHNS and CDR2 SASEGT. The CDR3 runs 11 residues. The CDR3 DNA follows: TGTGCCAGCAAACACGGCTACGAGCAGTACGTC. This gives the protein CASKHGYEQYV.

This clonotype has a count of ten or more. This chain links TRBV7-3 with TRBJ2-3; TRBD2 aligns across 7 bases. The V and J ends lost 5 bases and 0 bases, in that order; junction bases with no gene match: 5. CDR3 length: 15 residues. Germline V lookup: CDR1 SGHTA, CDR2 FQGTGA. The CDR3 reads CASSRGLTSTDTQYF. In DNA, the CDR3 is TGTGCCAGCAGCCGGGGACTAACTAGCACAGATACGCAGTATTTT. Full variable domain (rest looked up from reference TRBV7-3 and TRBJ2-3): GAGVSQTPSNKVTEKGKYVELRCDPISGHTALYWYRQSLGQGPEFLIYFQGTGAADDSGLPNDRFFAVRPEGSVSTLKIQRTERGDSAVYLCASSRGLTSTDTQYFGPGTRLTVL.

This clonotype showed up many times. The V gene is TRBV4-1, the J gene TRBJ1-5, with 7 bases aligning to TRBD1. This CDR3 comprises 15 residues. Germline V gives CDR1 MGHRA, CDR2 YSYEKL. V lost 3 bases to trimming and J lost 4 bases; unmatched junction nucleotides: 6. The CDR3 DNA reads TGCGCCAGCAGCCATTTGGGACAGCTTAATCAGCCCCAGCATTTT. Protein: CASSHLGQLNQPQHF.

This clonotype was detected many times. V is TRBV2 and J is TRBJ2-3; TRBD1 might be the D (7 bases). The CDR3 sequence is 15 residues long. V lost 6 bases to trimming and J lost 3 bases, with 16 bases between them. The germline CDR1 and CDR2 sequences are SNHLY and FYNNEI. This chain's CDR3 is CASSPRGVGTDTQYF. In DNA form, the CDR3 reads TGTGCCAGCAGCCCCAGGGGGGTGGGGACAGATACGCAGTATTTT.

This clonotype was recorded at least ten times. The chain uses TRBV15 and TRBJ1-6, with D hard to call. Germline-derived CDR1 and CDR2 are LNHNV and YYDKDF (reference sequence). Trimming pared 0 bases from V and 0 bases from J, leaving 3 bases between. The CDR3 runs 15 residues. Here the CDR3 reads CATSRDNSYNSPLHF. CDR3 nucleotides: TGTGCCACCAGCAGAGATAACTCCTATAATTCACCCCTCCACTTT. The full variable domain, with the rest looked up from reference TRBV15 and TRBJ1-6, is DAMVIQNPRYQVTQFGKPVTLSCSQTLNHNVMYWYQQKSSQAPKLLFHYYDKDFNNEADTPDNFQSRRPNTSFCFLDIRSPGLGDTAMYLCATSRDNSYNSPLHFGNGTRLTVT.

This clonotype was seen at least ten times. CDR3 bases: TGCAGTGCCCCGGCGGCGGGGGTGGGGAACACCGGGGAGCTGTTTTTT. Its protein is CSAPAAGVGNTGELFF. The rearrangement joins TRBV20-1 to TRBJ2-2; 7 bases align to TRBD2. The CDR3 runs to 16 residues. The germline V gene has CDR1 DFQATT and CDR2 SNEGSKA (reference sequence). The V segment lost 6 bases and the J segment 1 base; nucleotides outside the gene matches: 11.

This sequence joins TRBV30 and TRBJ1-3; the D is unclear. V was cut by 4 bases and J by 6 bases, with 4 bases left in between. Looked up from germline, CDR1 is GTSNPN and CDR2 is SVGIG (reference sequence). This CDR3 has 10 residues. As DNA, the CDR3 is TGTGCCTGGAACACAAACACCATATATTTT. This translates into CAWNTNTIYF.

Ten or more counts support this clonotype. This chain connects TRBV12-3 or TRBV12-4 to TRBJ2-1; possibly TRBD1 or TRBD2 for D (6 bases each). The V end was cut by 6 bases, the J end by 9 bases, with 15 bases between. The length of the CDR3 is 13 residues. In DNA form, the CDR3 reads TGTGCCAGCAGCCCTGAAGGGGGGAGTGAGCAGTTCTTC. Its translation: CASSPEGGSEQFF.

This clonotype was observed at least ten times. The genes are TRBV7-8 and TRBJ2-7; D gene uncertain. This CDR3 is built from 11 residues. Germline V CDR1 and CDR2: SGHVS, FQNEAQ. The V end was cut by 4 bases, the J end by 4 bases, with 5 bases between. Here the CDR3 reads CASSSYYEQYV. Written as DNA, the CDR3 is TGTGCCAGCAGCTCTTATTACGAGCAGTACGTC.

The chain carries TRBV12-3 or TRBV12-4 and TRBJ2-1; the D gene is possibly TRBD1 (6 bases). V lost 6 bases, J lost 5 bases, and 17 bases lay in between. The CDR3 runs 15 residues. The CDR3 is CASSRSDRTDNEQFF. Here the CDR3 DNA reads TGTGCCAGCAGCCGCAGCGATCGGACAGACAATGAGCAGTTCTTC.

This clonotype was counted many times. The chain carries TRBV18 and TRBJ1-2, with D hard to call. This CDR3 comprises 14 residues. The germline V and J ends were trimmed by 1 base and 9 bases, with 15 bases remaining between them. CDR1 and CDR2 from the germline V gene are KGHSH and LQKENI. CDR3 region: CASSPLGTEMSYTF. In DNA form, the CDR3 reads TGTGCCAGCTCACCACTTGGTACGGAGATGAGCTACACCTTC.

This clonotype was recorded a few times. The V and J genes are TRBV5-1 and TRBJ2-1; 10 bases align to TRBD2. The CDR3 loop spans 17 amino acids. The V gene end was trimmed by 4 bases and the J gene end by 2 bases; junction bases not matched to a gene: 9. The germline V gene has CDR1 SGHRS and CDR2 YFSETQ. The CDR3 sequence is CASSNLELAGTYNEQFF. The CDR3 DNA follows: TGCGCCAGCAGCAACCTAGAACTAGCGGGGACCTACAATGAGCAGTTCTTC.

This clonotype was detected a few times. The chain has TRBV4-1 and TRBJ1-4; the D gene is possibly TRBD1 (6 bases). The length of the CDR3 is 15 residues. Deletions cut 4 bases from V and 8 bases from J, with 17 bases between. Germline assignment: CDR1 MGHRA and CDR2 YSYEKL. In DNA form, the CDR3 reads TGCGCCAGCAGCCGAGAAGCGGGGGCGGGGGAAAAACTGTTTTTT. As protein: CASSREAGAGEKLFF.